The following is a TCR beta chain sequence with its context. Trimming shortened V by 6 bases and J by 5 bases, and 20 bases separated the two germline ends. Per the germline V gene, CDR1 is MRHNA and CDR2 is SNTAGT. The CDR3 sequence is 16 residues long. The record originates from a study of control samples from healthy donors and cancer patients. Sequencing used immunoSEQ multiplex PCR; TCRdb keeps in-frame clones, though not all of them. Counted here are approximately 150,000 clones, roughly nine tenths occurring once; the ten biggest clones make up approximately 7%. Sequences were obtained from blood. This clonotype originated in a man aged 18 to 29 in good health. V usage is TRBV6-4 and J usage is TRBJ1-5, with a possible D match to TRBD1 (5 bases). CDR3 bases: TGTGCCAGCAGCCCCCAAAGGGGTGGTAGGGATCAGCCCCAGCATTTT. Translating it yields CASSPQRGGRDQPQHF.